These T cell receptor beta chains were read from a single sample in a study of T cell repertoires in cytomegalovirus infection. TCRdb re-derived calls from the reads in MiXCR, one entry per CDR3 protein. Seen here are around 540,000 distinct CDR3 sequences, 33% observed once, and the top ten hold roughly a sixth. These receptors' targets are unknown. The sample here was cultured PBMCs, taken from culture after CMV antigen stimulation. The receptors come from a human donor in good health (CMV status not recorded). Some clones in this sample may be carry-over from other donors' samples. Each CDR3 is given with its conserved first and last residue. A D gene is named only where the DNA matches it firmly. Where a row states a size, it is once, few, many or the class of an expanded clone; other rows omit it.

J: TRBJ1-2; size: NA; D: NA; V: TRBV4-1; CDR3: CASSQLSWAVGGYTF; DNA: TGCGCCAGCAGCCAATTGTCGTGGGCAGTCGGGGGCTACACCTTC
J: TRBJ2-7; size: NA; D: NA; V: TRBV2; CDR3: CASSEAGIGSDEQYF; DNA: TGTGCCAGCAGTGAAGCGGGAATAGGATCCGACGAGCAGTACTTC
J: TRBJ1-4; size: few; D: NA; V: TRBV4-1; CDR3: CASSQVGGPVGEKLFF; DNA: TGCGCCAGCAGCCAAGTTGGCGGGCCGGTGGGTGAAAAACTGTTTTTT
J: TRBJ2-1; size: NA; D: NA; V: TRBV19; CDR3: CASSPGRTYNEQFF; DNA: TGTGCCAGTAGTCCGGGACGAACCTACAATGAGCAGTTCTTC
J: TRBJ2-3; size: NA; D: TRBD2; V: TRBV11-2; CDR3: CASSLGGGVDTQYF; DNA: TGTGCCAGCAGCTTAGGCGGGGGGGTAGATACGCAGTATTTT
J: TRBJ2-1; size: NA; D: NA; V: TRBV6-5; CDR3: CASSPYGAYLFNEQFF; DNA: TGTGCCAGCAGCCCCTACGGTGCGTACCTATTCAATGAGCAGTTCTTC
J: TRBJ2-7; size: few; D: TRBD1; V: TRBV27; CDR3: CASSLSLRGQGFEQYF; DNA: TGTGCCAGCAGTTTATCCCTTCGTGGACAGGGCTTCGAGCAGTACTTC
J: TRBJ1-4; size: many; D: NA; V: TRBV7-8; CDR3: CASTDPGSFNEKLFF; DNA: TGTGCCAGCACCGACCCAGGGTCCTTTAATGAAAAACTGTTTTTT
J: TRBJ2-7; size: few; D: NA; V: TRBV6-2/TRBV6-3; CDR3: CASSSSLAGYYEQYF; DNA: TGTGCCAGCAGTTCTTCCCTCGCCGGGTACTACGAGCAGTACTTC
J: TRBJ1-1; size: NA; D: NA; V: TRBV18; CDR3: CASSPFGGSAEAFF; DNA: TGTGCCAGCTCACCGTTTGGGGGTAGCGCTGAAGCTTTCTTT
J: TRBJ2-2; size: many; D: NA; V: TRBV11-2; CDR3: CASSLVPGTEPTGELFF; DNA: TGTGCCAGCAGCTTAGTTCCGGGGACCGAGCCGACCGGGGAGCTGTTTTTT
J: TRBJ2-7; size: few; D: TRBD1; V: TRBV6-5; CDR3: CASSYPGQSYEQYF; DNA: TGTGCCAGCAGTTACCCGGGACAGTCATACGAGCAGTACTTC
J: TRBJ2-1; size: few; D: TRBD2; V: TRBV7-9; CDR3: CASSPLGGRAYNEQFF; DNA: TGTGCCAGCAGCCCCCTAGGCGGGAGAGCCTACAATGAGCAGTTCTTC
J: TRBJ2-7; size: NA; D: TRBD2; V: TRBV29-1; CDR3: CSVAPRLAGDFYEQYF; DNA: TGCAGCGTGGCCCCAAGGCTAGCGGGAGACTTCTACGAGCAGTACTTC
J: TRBJ2-5; size: NA; D: TRBD2; V: TRBV18; CDR3: CASSPPGLAEETQYF; DNA: TGTGCCAGCTCACCACCGGGACTAGCGGAGGAGACCCAGTACTTC
J: TRBJ2-2; size: NA; D: NA; V: TRBV5-1; CDR3: CASSERETGELFF; DNA: TGCGCCAGCAGTGAACGGGAAACCGGGGAGCTGTTTTTT
J: TRBJ1-1; size: NA; D: NA; V: TRBV29-1; CDR3: CSVFQVMNTEAFF; DNA: TGCAGCGTTTTCCAGGTCATGAACACTGAAGCTTTCTTT
J: TRBJ2-1; size: few; D: TRBD2; V: TRBV2; CDR3: CASKLPSGNNEQFF; DNA: TGTGCCAGCAAGCTGCCTAGCGGTAACAATGAGCAGTTCTTC
J: TRBJ1-1; size: NA; D: NA; V: TRBV19; CDR3: CASSIADGQNTEAFF; DNA: TGTGCCAGTAGTATAGCGGACGGACAGAACACTGAAGCTTTCTTT
J: TRBJ2-3; size: once; D: NA; V: TRBV27; CDR3: CASSGTLGVRGTQYF; DNA: TGTGCCAGCAGCGGGACTCTAGGCGTAAGGGGTACGCAGTATTTT
J: TRBJ1-1; size: NA; D: TRBD1; V: TRBV28; CDR3: CASSYSTGMNTEAFF; DNA: TGTGCCAGCAGTTACTCGACAGGGATGAACACTGAAGCTTTCTTT
J: TRBJ2-3; size: few; D: TRBD2; V: TRBV7-8; CDR3: CASSLLGLAGLDTQYF; DNA: TGTGCCAGCAGCCTCCTCGGACTAGCGGGGTTAGATACGCAGTATTTT
J: TRBJ2-5; size: few; D: TRBD2; V: TRBV20-1; CDR3: CSARDWTSGRYQETQYF; DNA: TGCAGTGCTAGAGATTGGACTAGCGGACGGTACCAAGAGACCCAGTACTTC
J: TRBJ2-3; size: NA; D: NA; V: TRBV7-2; CDR3: CASSFKGADTQYF; DNA: TGTGCCAGCAGCTTTAAGGGGGCAGATACGCAGTATTTT
J: TRBJ2-3; size: NA; D: NA; V: TRBV5-1; CDR3: CASSLLSDTDTQYF; DNA: TGCGCCAGCAGCTTGCTCTCGGACACAGATACGCAGTATTTT
J: TRBJ2-1; size: NA; D: TRBD1; V: TRBV14; CDR3: CASSQEQGLRNEQFF; DNA: TGTGCCAGCAGCCAAGAACAGGGGTTAAGGAATGAGCAGTTCTTC
J: TRBJ1-4; size: once; D: NA; V: TRBV2; CDR3: CASSQQEKLFF; DNA: TGTGCCAGCAGTCAACAGGAAAAACTGTTTTTT
J: TRBJ2-3; size: NA; D: NA; V: TRBV6-1; CDR3: CASRESQADTQYF; DNA: TGTGCCAGCAGGGAATCCCAGGCAGATACGCAGTATTTT
J: TRBJ1-2; size: NA; D: TRBD1; V: TRBV27; CDR3: CASSSGQGSGYGYTF; DNA: TGTGCCAGCAGTTCGGGACAGGGAAGTGGCTATGGCTACACCTTC
J: TRBJ2-5; size: few; D: NA; V: TRBV12-3/TRBV12-4; CDR3: CASSFNGGGETQYF; DNA: TGTGCCAGCAGTTTCAACGGGGGTGGAGAGACCCAGTACTTC
J: TRBJ1-1; size: few; D: NA; V: TRBV6-5; CDR3: CASSYSADLNTEAFF; DNA: TGTGCCAGCAGTTACTCCGCCGATTTGAACACTGAAGCTTTCTTT
J: TRBJ1-2; size: NA; D: NA; V: TRBV5-1; CDR3: CASSLVLGETNGYTF; DNA: TGCGCCAGCAGCTTGGTGTTGGGGGAGACCAATGGCTACACCTTC
J: TRBJ2-1; size: NA; D: TRBD2; V: TRBV29-1; CDR3: CSVDSGIASYNEQFF; DNA: TGCAGCGTTGACAGCGGGATCGCCTCCTACAATGAGCAGTTCTTC
J: TRBJ1-6; size: few; D: NA; V: TRBV12-3/TRBV12-4; CDR3: CASSLEGVDSPLHF; DNA: TGTGCCAGCAGTTTGGAGGGCGTGGATTCACCCCTCCACTTT
J: TRBJ1-1; size: NA; D: TRBD1; V: TRBV27; CDR3: CASSLRGGKNTEAFF; DNA: TGTGCCAGCAGTTTAAGAGGGGGCAAGAACACTGAAGCTTTCTTT
J: TRBJ1-6; size: few; D: TRBD1; V: TRBV7-6; CDR3: CASSLAGQENSPLHF; DNA: TGTGCCAGCAGCTTAGCGGGACAGGAAAATTCACCCCTCCACTTT
J: TRBJ1-5; size: few; D: NA; V: TRBV7-2; CDR3: CASSLDGPGKPQHF; DNA: TGTGCCAGCAGCTTAGATGGGCCGGGTAAGCCCCAGCATTTT
J: TRBJ2-3; size: few; D: TRBD2; V: TRBV12-5; CDR3: CASGLMGLAGNTDTQYF; DNA: TGTGCTAGTGGTTTGATGGGACTAGCGGGAAACACAGATACGCAGTATTTT
J: TRBJ2-2; size: few; D: TRBD1; V: TRBV29-1; CDR3: CSGRATGARTGELFF; DNA: TGCAGCGGACGCGCGACAGGGGCGCGAACCGGGGAGCTGTTTTTT
J: TRBJ2-2; size: NA; D: TRBD2; V: TRBV24-1; CDR3: CATSDLPPGLAANTGELFF; DNA: TGTGCCACCAGTGATTTGCCACCGGGACTAGCGGCGAACACCGGGGAGCTGTTTTTT